This T cell receptor beta chain was sequenced during a study of T cell changes during pregnancy in multiple sclerosis. Clones were read by immunoSEQ multiplex PCR, and TCRdb kept only the in-frame ones, dropping some. The sample lists some 83,000 clones; 91% were seen once. Germline values: CDR1 LNHNV, CDR2 YYDKDF (reference sequence). Trimming pared 0 bases from V and 1 base from J, leaving 15 bases between. The length of the CDR3 is 17 residues. The receptor was isolated from a female donor in good health, serving as a control in a pregnancy study. Some clones in this sample may be carry-over from other donors' samples. This specimen consisted of PBMCs, obtained in the first trimester of pregnancy. The J gene is TRBJ2-5, the V gene TRBV15; D might be TRBD2 (5 bases). CDR3 sequence reads: CATSRDGGGRTQETQYF. CDR3 nucleotide sequence: TGTGCCACCAGCAGAGATGGAGGCGGGCGGACCCAAGAGACCCAGTACTTC.